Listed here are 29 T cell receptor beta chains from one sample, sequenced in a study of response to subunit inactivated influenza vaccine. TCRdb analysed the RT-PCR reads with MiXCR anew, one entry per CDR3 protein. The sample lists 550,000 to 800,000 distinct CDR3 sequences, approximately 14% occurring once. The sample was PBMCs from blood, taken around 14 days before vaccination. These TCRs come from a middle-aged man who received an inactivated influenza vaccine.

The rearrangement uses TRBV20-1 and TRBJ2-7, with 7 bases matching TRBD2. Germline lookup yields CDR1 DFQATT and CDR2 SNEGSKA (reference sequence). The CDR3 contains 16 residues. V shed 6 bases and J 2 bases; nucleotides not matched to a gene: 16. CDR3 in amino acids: CSASGATNAETYEQYF. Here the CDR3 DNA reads TGCAGTGCCAGCGGGGCCACCAACGCGGAGACCTACGAGCAGTACTTC.

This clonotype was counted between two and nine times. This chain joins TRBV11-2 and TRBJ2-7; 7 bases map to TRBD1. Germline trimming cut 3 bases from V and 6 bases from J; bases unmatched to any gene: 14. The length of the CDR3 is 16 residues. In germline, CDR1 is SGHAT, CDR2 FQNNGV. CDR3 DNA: TGTGCCAGCAGCTTTACGTCCTTCGCTACAGGGGCCGAGCAGTACTTC. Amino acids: CASSFTSFATGAEQYF.

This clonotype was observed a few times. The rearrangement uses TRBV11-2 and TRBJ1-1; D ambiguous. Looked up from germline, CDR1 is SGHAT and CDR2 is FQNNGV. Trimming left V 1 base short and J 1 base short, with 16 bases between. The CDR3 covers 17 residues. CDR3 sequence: CASSLVGLRWQNTEAFF. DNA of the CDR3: TGTGCCAGCAGCTTAGTGGGTCTCCGCTGGCAGAACACTGAAGCTTTCTTT.

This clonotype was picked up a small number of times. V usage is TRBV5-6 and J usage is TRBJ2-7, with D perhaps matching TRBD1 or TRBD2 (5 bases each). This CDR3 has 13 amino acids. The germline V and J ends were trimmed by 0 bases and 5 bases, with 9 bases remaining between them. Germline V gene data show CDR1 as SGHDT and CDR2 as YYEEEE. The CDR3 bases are TGTGCCAGCAGCTTGGCAGGGAGCAACGAGCAGTACTTC. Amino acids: CASSLAGSNEQYF.

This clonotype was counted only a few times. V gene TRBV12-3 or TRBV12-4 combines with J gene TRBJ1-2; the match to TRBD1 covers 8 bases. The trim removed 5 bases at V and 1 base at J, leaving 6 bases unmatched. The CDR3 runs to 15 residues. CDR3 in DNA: TGTGCCAGCAGTCTATCAGGGGGCAATAACTATGGCTACACCTTC. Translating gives CASSLSGGNNYGYTF.

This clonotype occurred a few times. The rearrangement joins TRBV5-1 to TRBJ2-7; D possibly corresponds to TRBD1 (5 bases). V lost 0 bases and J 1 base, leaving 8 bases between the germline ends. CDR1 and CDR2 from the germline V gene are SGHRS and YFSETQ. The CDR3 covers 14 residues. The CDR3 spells CASSLDGASYEQYF. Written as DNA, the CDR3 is TGCGCCAGCAGCTTGGATGGGGCGTCCTACGAGCAGTACTTC. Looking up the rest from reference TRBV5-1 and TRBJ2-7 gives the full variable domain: KAGVTQTPRYLIKTRGQQVTLSCSPISGHRSVSWYQQTPGQGLQFLFEYFSETQRNKGNFPGRFSGRQFSNSRSEMNVSTLELGDSALYLCASSLDGASYEQYFGPGTRLTVT.

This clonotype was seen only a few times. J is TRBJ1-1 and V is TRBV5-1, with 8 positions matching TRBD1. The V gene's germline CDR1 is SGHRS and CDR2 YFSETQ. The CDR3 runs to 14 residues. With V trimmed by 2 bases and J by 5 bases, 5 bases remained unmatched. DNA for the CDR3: TGCGCCAGCAGCTTTCACCAGGGGGCAACTGAAGCTTTCTTT. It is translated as CASSFHQGATEAFF.

This chain's CDR3 is CASSLQGASETQYF. The CDR3 DNA sequence: TGCGCCAGCAGCCTACAGGGGGCCTCGGAGACCCAGTACTTC. The V gene is TRBV5-1, the J gene TRBJ2-5; 9 bases match TRBD1. This CDR3 has 14 amino acids. The V and J ends lost 4 bases and 5 bases, in that order; junction bases with no gene match: 6. Germline loops: CDR1 SGHRS, CDR2 YFSETQ.

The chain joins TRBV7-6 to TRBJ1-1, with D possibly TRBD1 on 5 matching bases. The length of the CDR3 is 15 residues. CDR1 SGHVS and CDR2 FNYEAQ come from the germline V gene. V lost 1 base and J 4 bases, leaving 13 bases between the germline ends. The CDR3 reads CASSLGRGAGTEAFF. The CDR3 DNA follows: TGTGCCAGCAGCTTAGGGAGAGGGGCTGGCACTGAAGCTTTCTTT.

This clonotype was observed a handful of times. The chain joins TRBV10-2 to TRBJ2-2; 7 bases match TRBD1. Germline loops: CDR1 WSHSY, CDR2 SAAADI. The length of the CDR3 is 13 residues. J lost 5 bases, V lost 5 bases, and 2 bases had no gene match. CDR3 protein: CASSKQGTGELFF. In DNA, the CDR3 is TGCGCCAGCAGTAAACAGGGGACCGGGGAGCTGTTTTTT.

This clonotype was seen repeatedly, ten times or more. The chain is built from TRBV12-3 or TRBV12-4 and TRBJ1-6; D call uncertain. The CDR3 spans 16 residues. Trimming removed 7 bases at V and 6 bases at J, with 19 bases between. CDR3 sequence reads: CASTLSGGRSNSPLHF. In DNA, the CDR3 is TGTGCCAGCACCCTGAGCGGCGGTCGTAGTAATTCACCCCTCCACTTT.

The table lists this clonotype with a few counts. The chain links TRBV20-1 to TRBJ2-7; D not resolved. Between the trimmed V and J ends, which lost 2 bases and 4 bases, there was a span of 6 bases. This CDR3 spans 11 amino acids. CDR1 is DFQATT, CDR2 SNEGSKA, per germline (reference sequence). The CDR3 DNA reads TGCAGTGCTAGAATTGGGTACGAGCAGTACTTC. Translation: CSARIGYEQYF.

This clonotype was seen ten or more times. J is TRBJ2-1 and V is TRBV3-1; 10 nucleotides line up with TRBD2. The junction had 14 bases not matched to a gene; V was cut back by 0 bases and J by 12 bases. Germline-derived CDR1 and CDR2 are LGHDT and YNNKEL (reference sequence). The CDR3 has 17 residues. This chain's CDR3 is CASSQDLRLAGELGQFF. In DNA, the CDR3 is TGTGCCAGCAGCCAAGATTTGCGTCTAGCGGGGGAACTGGGGCAGTTCTTC.

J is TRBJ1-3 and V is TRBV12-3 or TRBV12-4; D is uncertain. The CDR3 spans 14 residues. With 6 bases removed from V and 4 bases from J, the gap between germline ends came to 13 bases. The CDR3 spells CASRATISGNTIYF. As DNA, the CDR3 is TGTGCCAGCAGAGCAACCATATCAGGAAACACCATATATTTT.

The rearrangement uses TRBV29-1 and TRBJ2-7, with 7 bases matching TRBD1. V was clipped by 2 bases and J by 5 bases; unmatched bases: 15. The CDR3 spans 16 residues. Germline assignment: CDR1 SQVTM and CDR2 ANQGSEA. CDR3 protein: CSVETDRAGERDEQYF. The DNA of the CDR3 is TGCAGCGTTGAAACAGACAGGGCTGGGGAAAGGGACGAGCAGTACTTC.

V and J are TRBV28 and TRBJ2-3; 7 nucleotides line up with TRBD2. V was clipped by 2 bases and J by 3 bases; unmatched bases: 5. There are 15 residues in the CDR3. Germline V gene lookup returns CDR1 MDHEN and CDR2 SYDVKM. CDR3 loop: CASSLSGKGTDTQYF. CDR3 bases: TGTGCCAGCAGTTTAAGCGGGAAGGGTACAGATACGCAGTATTTT. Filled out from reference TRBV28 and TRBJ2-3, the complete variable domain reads DVKVTQSSRYLVKRTGEKVFLECVQDMDHENMFWYRQDPGLGLRLIYFSYDVKMKEKGDIPEGYSVSREKKERFSLILESASTNQTSMYLCASSLSGKGTDTQYFGPGTRLTVL.

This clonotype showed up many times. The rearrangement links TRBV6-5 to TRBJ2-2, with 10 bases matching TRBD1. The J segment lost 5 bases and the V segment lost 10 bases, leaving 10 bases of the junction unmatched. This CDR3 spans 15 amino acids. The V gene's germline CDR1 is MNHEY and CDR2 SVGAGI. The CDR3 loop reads CAIAPTGGYTGELFF. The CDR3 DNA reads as TGTGCCATCGCCCCGACAGGGGGCTATACCGGGGAGCTGTTTTTT.

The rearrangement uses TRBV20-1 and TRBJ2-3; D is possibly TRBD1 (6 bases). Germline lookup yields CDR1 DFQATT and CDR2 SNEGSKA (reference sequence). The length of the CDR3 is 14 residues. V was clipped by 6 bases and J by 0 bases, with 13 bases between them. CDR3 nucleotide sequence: TGCAGTGCAGTACAGGGCGGGAGCACAGATACGCAGTATTTT. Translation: CSAVQGGSTDTQYF.

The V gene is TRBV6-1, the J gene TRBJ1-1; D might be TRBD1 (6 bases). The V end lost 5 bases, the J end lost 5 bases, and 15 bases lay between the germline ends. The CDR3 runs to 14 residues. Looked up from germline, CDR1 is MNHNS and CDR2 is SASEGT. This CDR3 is CASSRGGARTEAFF. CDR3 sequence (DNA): TGTGCCAGCAGTCGGGGGGGCGCAAGGACTGAAGCTTTCTTT.

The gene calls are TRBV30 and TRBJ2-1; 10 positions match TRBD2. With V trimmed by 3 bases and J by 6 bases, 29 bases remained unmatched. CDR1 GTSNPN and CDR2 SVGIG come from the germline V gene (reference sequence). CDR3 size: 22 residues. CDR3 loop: CAWRLGAGTRSTSGVPTNEQFF. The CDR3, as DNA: TGTGCCTGGAGACTTGGGGCAGGCACTAGAAGCACTAGCGGGGTTCCTACCAATGAGCAGTTCTTC.

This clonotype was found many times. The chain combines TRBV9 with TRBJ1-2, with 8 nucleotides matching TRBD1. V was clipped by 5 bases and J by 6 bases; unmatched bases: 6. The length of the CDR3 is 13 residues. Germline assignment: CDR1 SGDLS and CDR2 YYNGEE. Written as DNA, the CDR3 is TGTGCCAGCAGTCGGACAGGGAAGGATGGCTACACCTTC. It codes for CASSRTGKDGYTF.

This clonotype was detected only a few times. CDR3 bases: TGCAGTGCTAGAGATATAGGAAGAGTATATAATGAGCAGTTCTTC. It encodes CSARDIGRVYNEQFF. The chain has TRBV20-1 and TRBJ2-1, with D unresolved. Per germline, CDR1 DFQATT and CDR2 SNEGSKA (reference sequence). The CDR3 runs to 15 residues. V was clipped by 0 bases and J by 7 bases, with 16 bases between them.

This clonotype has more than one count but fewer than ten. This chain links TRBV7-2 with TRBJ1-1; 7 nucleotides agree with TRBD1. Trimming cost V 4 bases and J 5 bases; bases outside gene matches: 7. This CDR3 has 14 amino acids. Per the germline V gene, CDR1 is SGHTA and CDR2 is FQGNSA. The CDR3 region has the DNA TGTGCCAGCAGCTCGGACAGGCCGGGGACTGAAGCTTTCTTT. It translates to CASSSDRPGTEAFF.

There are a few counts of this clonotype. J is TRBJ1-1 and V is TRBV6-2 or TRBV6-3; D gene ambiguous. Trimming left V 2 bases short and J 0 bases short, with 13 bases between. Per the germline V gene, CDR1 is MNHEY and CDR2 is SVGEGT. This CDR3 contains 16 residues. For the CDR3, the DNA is TGTGCCAGCAGTTACGTAACAGCGAGTTTGAACACTGAAGCTTTCTTT. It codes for CASSYVTASLNTEAFF.

In DNA form, the CDR3 reads TGTGCCAGCAGCTTCCATCTTCGGGACAGGGAGGGCTACGAGCAGTACTTC. This codes for CASSFHLRDREGYEQYF. The chain couples TRBV5-6 to TRBJ2-7; 9 nucleotides agree with TRBD1. Per germline, CDR1 SGHDT and CDR2 YYEEEE. The CDR3 contains 17 residues. J gave up 3 bases and V 2 bases, and 12 bases lay outside the gene matches.

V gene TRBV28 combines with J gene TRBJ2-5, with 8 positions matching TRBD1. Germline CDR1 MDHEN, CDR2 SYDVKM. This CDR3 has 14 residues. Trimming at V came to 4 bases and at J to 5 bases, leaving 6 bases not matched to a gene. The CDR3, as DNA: TGTGCCAGCAGTTCTACAGGGGGTACGGAGACCCAGTACTTC. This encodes CASSSTGGTETQYF.

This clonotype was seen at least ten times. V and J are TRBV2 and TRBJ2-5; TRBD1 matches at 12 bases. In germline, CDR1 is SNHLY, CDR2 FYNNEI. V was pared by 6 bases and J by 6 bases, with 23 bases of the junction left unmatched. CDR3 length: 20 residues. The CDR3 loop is CASSPRVSGQGAGFRKTQYF. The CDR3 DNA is TGTGCCAGCAGCCCCCGGGTGTCGGGACAGGGGGCAGGATTTAGAAAGACCCAGTACTTC.

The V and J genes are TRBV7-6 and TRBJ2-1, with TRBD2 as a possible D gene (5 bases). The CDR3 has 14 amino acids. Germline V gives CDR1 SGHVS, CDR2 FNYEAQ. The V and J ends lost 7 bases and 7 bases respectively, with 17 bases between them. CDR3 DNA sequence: TGTGCCAGCAATAGCGTCTCCCCCTCGAATGAGCAGTTCTTC. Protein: CASNSVSPSNEQFF.

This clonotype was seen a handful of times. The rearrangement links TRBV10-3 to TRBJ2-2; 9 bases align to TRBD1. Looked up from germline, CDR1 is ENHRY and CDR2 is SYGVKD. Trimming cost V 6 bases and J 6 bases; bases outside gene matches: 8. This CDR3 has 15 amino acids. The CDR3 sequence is CAIRLTGGLSGELFF. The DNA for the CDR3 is TGTGCCATCAGGCTGACAGGGGGACTATCCGGGGAGCTGTTTTTT.